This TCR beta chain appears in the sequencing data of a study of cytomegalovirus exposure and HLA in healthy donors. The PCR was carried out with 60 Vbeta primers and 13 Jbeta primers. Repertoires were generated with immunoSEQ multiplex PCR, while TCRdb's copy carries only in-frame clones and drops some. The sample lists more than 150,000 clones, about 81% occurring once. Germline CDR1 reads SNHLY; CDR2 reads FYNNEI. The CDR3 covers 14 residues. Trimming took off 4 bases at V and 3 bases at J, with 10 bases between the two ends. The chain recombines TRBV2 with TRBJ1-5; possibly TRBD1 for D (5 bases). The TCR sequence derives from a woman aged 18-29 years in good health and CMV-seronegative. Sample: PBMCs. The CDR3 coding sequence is TGTGCCAGCAGTGGGGGGGTCTCCAATCAGCCCCAGCATTTT. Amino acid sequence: CASSGGVSNQPQHF.